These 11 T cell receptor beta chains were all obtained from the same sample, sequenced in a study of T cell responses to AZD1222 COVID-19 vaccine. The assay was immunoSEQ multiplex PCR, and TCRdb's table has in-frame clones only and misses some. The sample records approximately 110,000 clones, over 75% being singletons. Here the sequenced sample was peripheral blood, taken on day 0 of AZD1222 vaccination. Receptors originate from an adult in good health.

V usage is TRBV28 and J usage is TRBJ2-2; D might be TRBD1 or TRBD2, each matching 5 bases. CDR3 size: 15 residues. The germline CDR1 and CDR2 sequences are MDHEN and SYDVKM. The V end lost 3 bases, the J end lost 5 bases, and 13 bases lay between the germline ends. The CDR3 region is CASSFWGRGTGELFF. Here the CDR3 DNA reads TGTGCCAGCAGTTTTTGGGGGAGAGGGACCGGGGAGCTGTTTTTT.

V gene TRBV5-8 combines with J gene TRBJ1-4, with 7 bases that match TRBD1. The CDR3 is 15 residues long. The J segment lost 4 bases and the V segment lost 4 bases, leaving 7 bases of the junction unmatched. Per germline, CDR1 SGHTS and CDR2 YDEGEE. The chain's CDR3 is CASSPTGAYNEKLFF. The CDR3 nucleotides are TGTGCCAGCAGCCCCACAGGGGCCTATAATGAAAAACTGTTTTTT.

The CDR3 loop reads CASSLFADRGMYEQYF. DNA for the CDR3: TGTGCCAGCAGTTTATTTGCGGACAGGGGGATGTACGAGCAGTACTTC. This rearrangement joins TRBV27 to TRBJ2-7; 10 nucleotides align to TRBD1. The V segment lost 1 base and the J segment 4 bases; nucleotides outside the gene matches: 7. Germline V gene lookup returns CDR1 MNHEY and CDR2 SMNVEV (reference sequence). The CDR3 spans 16 residues.

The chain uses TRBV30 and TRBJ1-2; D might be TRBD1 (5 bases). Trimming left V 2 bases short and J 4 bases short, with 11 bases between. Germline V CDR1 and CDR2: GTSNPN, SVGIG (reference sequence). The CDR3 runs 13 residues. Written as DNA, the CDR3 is TGTGCCTGGAGTCGGGGGAGGCTCTATGGCTACACCTTC. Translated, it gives CAWSRGRLYGYTF.

In DNA, the CDR3 is TGTGCCAGCAGCTTGACATCGAGATTTGGCTACACCTTC. Its translation is CASSLTSRFGYTF. The chain links TRBV5-4 to TRBJ1-2, with D hard to call. This CDR3 region has 13 residues. CDR1 and CDR2 from the germline V gene are SGHNT and YYREEE (reference sequence). The V and J ends lost 1 base and 7 bases respectively, with 11 bases between them.

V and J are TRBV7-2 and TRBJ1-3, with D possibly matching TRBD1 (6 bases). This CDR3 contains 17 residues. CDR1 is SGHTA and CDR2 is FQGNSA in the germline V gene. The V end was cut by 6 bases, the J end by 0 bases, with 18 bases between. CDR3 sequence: CASSRPRGGYSGNTIYF. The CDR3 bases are TGTGCCAGCAGTCGACCCCGGGGGGGCTACTCTGGAAACACCATATATTTT.

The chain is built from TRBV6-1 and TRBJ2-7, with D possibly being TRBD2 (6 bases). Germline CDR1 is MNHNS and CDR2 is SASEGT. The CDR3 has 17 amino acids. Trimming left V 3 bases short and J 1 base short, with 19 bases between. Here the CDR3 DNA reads TGTGCCAGCAGTGAGGGAGGACGGATTCCCAAATCCTACGAGCAGTACTTC. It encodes CASSEGGRIPKSYEQYF.

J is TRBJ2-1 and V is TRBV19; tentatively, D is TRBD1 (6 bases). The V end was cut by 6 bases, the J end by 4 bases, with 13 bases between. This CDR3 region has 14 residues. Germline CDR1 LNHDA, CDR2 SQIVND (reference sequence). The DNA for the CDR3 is TGTGCCAGTAGCCTCACACAGGGATACAATGAGCAGTTCTTC. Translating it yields CASSLTQGYNEQFF.

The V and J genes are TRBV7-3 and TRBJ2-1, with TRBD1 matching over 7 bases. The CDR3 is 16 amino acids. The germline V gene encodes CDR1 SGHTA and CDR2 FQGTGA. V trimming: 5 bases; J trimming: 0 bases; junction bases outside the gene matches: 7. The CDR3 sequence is CASSPQGLSSYNEQFF. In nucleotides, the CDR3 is TGTGCCAGCAGCCCACAGGGGCTAAGCTCCTACAATGAGCAGTTCTTC.

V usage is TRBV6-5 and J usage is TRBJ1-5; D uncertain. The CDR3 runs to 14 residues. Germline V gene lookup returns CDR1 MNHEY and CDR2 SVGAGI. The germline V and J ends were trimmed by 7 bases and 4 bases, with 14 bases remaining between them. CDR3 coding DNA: TGTGCCAGCACGGGAGGGAGGGTGAATCAGCCCCAGCATTTT. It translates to CASTGGRVNQPQHF.

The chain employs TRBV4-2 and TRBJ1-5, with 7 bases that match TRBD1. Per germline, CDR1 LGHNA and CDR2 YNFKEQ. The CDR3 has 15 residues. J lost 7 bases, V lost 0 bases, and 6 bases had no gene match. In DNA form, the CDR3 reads TGTGCCAGCAGCCAAGACGGGACAGCCTGGCAGCCCCAGCATTTT. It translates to CASSQDGTAWQPQHF.